This T cell receptor beta chain was sequenced during a study of cytomegalovirus exposure and HLA in healthy donors. Note on this clone: Its matching antigen is unknown.

The CDR3 totals 14 residues. Between the trimmed V and J ends, which lost 4 bases and 2 bases, there was a span of 9 bases. The germline CDR1 and CDR2 sequences are SGHVS and FNYEAQ. Broader study findings: Later genetic work tied a missense DCLRE1C variant to beta-chain V and J trimming. The likely explanation for a cluster of highly shared sequence variants was sequencing artifact. The classifier, whose performance was assessed in both the original and validation cohorts, reportedly diagnosed cytomegalovirus status with high specificity and sensitivity. HLA alleles showed associations with 16,951 TCR beta sequences in a later analysis, at a 0.05 false discovery rate.

The PCR had 60 Vbeta and 13 Jbeta primers. TCRdb's copy holds only in-frame clones and misses some; the assay was immunoSEQ multiplex PCR. This table holds about 110,000 clones, 65% to 75% found once. The sample was PBMCs. The TCR comes from a man younger than 40 in good health and CMV-seropositive. V gene TRBV7-6 combines with J gene TRBJ1-3; D is possibly TRBD1 (5 bases). CDR3 region: CASSSPGTGNTIYF. CDR3 coding DNA: TGTGCCAGCAGCTCTCCAGGGACTGGAAACACCATATATTTT.